The 5 T cell receptor beta chains presented below share a single source sample, sequenced in a study of regulatory T cells in long-lasting Graves disease (dated by TCRdb to the early 2020s). The time point tag for this specimen amounts to: newly diagnosed GD, antithyroid drugs for less than 3 months. RNA was extracted from PBMCs in TRIzol for both TCR sequencing and RNA sequencing. Library preparation was by multiplex PCR. The sequencing machine was an Illumina HiSeq 4000. iRepertoire HTBI primers and Arm-PCR amplification of CDR3 regions were used to construct TCR beta libraries. TCRdb reprocessed the public reads (quality trimming at Q25 with fastp, clone calling with MiXCR) and kept in-frame beta chains. Entries are consolidated by CDR3 protein sequence, retaining the most common genes and DNA. The sample profile shows 350,000 to 500,000 distinct CDR3 sequences; 13% to 15% of them were found once. The ten largest clones represent about 15% of the sample.

The data also belong to a second study, concerning T cells in Graves' hyperthyroidism and ophthalmopathy.

Sequenced material: peripheral blood mononuclear cells (PBMCs), taken at new diagnosis, from a patient treated with antithyroid drugs. These receptor sequences come from a woman in her forties or fifties with Graves disease. Donor details come from another sample of the same person, matched by shared clones.

About this clonotype itself: Possible read error: a much larger clone is one base away. This chain connects TRBV28 to TRBJ2-3; 7 positions match TRBD1. Matching the DNA end better, TRBJ2-7 makes the J call doubtful. The CDR3 sequence is 12 residues long. Germline values: CDR1 MDHEN, CDR2 SYDVKM. CDR3 loop: CASNTPDRAQYF. CDR3 DNA: TGTGCCAGCAACACACCCGACAGGGCGCAGTACTTC.

The chain joins TRBV7-6 to TRBJ2-3; 8 bases are a match to TRBD2. CDR3 size: 15 residues. CDR1 is SGHVS and CDR2 is FNYEAQ in the germline V gene. Losses at the gene ends were 4 bases for V and 5 bases for J; bases not matched to a gene: 8. CDR3 region: CASSSLGTRLDTQYF. CDR3 DNA sequence: TGTGCCAGCAGCTCACTTGGGACTAGACTAGATACGCAGTATTTT.

V usage is TRBV20-1 and J usage is TRBJ2-3; tentatively, D is TRBD1 (8 bases). Germline V gene data show CDR1 as DFQATT and CDR2 as SNEGSKA (reference sequence). The CDR3 has 14 residues. The V end was cut by 6 bases, the J end by 3 bases, with 16 bases between. In DNA, the CDR3 is TGCAGTGCGAGCGACAGGGGAGGGACAGATACGCAGTATTTT. As protein: CSASDRGGTDTQYF.

V is TRBV20-1 and J is TRBJ2-3, with D unclear. Germline lookup yields CDR1 DFQATT and CDR2 SNEGSKA (reference sequence). The CDR3 has 14 amino acids. The V and J ends lost 0 bases and 4 bases respectively, with 11 bases between them. CDR3 amino acids: CSARDLGLSDTQYF. For the CDR3, the DNA is TGCAGTGCTAGAGATTTGGGGTTATCAGATACGCAGTATTTT.

At least ten counts were recorded for this clonotype. V gene TRBV11-2 combines with J gene TRBJ2-7, with D hard to call. CDR3 length equals 14 residues. Germline CDR1 and CDR2: SGHAT and FQNNGV. V lost 2 bases to trimming and J lost 4 bases, with 12 bases between them. This chain's CDR3 is CASSLPTGRYEQYF. DNA of the CDR3: TGTGCCAGCAGCTTACCGACTGGCCGTTACGAGCAGTACTTC.